Below are 13 T cell receptor beta chains sequenced from a single sample in a study of chronic HIV infection and antiretroviral therapy. TCRdb reprocessed the 5' RACE reads via MiXCR and lists one record per CDR3 protein. The top ten clones hold about 2.7% of a sample with around 31,000 distinct CDR3 sequences, 7% to 10% of them seen once. Sequenced sample: peripheral blood. Every receptor here comes from an adult who had HIV and had not received antiretroviral therapy, or was an uninfected healthy control (not recorded which).

This clonotype has more than one count but fewer than ten. The V gene is TRBV6-5, the J gene TRBJ2-7; TRBD2 agrees at 10 bases. This CDR3 comprises 15 residues. Germline assignment: CDR1 MNHEY and CDR2 SVGAGI. The V gene end was trimmed by 0 bases and the J gene end by 4 bases; junction bases not matched to a gene: 3. The CDR3 region has the DNA TGTGCCAGCAGTTACTCAAGCGGGAGGGCTTACGAGCAGTACTTC. Translating gives CASSYSSGRAYEQYF.

There are many counts of this clonotype. V gene TRBV11-2 combines with J gene TRBJ2-1, with D possibly TRBD1 on 5 matching bases. This CDR3 has 16 residues. V was trimmed by 3 bases and J by 4 bases, leaving 16 bases between them. Looked up from germline, CDR1 is SGHAT and CDR2 is FQNNGV. The CDR3 nucleotides are TGTGCCAGCAGCTTGATGGCCTCCAAGGGGTACAATGAGCAGTTCTTC. Translated, it gives CASSLMASKGYNEQFF.

This clonotype has at least ten counts. The J gene is TRBJ1-5, the V gene TRBV4-1; D call uncertain. Germline loops: CDR1 MGHRA, CDR2 YSYEKL. This CDR3 contains 16 residues. V lost 0 bases and J lost 0, with 9 bases in between. CDR3 sequence (DNA): TGCGCCAGCAGCCAAGACGGGTCGCTTAGCAATCAGCCCCAGCATTTT. It is translated as CASSQDGSLSNQPQHF.

The chain carries TRBV6-5 and TRBJ1-6; D call uncertain. Trimming removed 5 bases from V and 0 bases from J, with 14 bases in between. Germline V gene sequence: CDR1 MNHEY, CDR2 SVGAGI. The CDR3 runs to 17 residues. The CDR3 loop reads CASSPTMSSSYNSPLHF. Written as DNA, the CDR3 is TGTGCCAGCAGTCCGACCATGTCGAGCTCCTATAATTCACCCCTCCACTTT.

In its sample, this clonotype was seen a few times. The rearrangement uses TRBV6-6 and TRBJ2-2; unclear D gene. Trimming took off 7 bases at V and 6 bases at J, with 6 bases between the two ends. This CDR3 contains 11 residues. The germline CDR1 and CDR2 sequences are MNHNY and SVGAGI (reference sequence). The DNA for the CDR3 is TGTGCCAGCACCGGTCCCGGGGAGCTGTTTTTT. Amino acids: CASTGPGELFF.

This clonotype was detected only a few times. The chain recombines TRBV28 with TRBJ2-7; TRBD2 agrees at 7 bases. Per germline, CDR1 MDHEN and CDR2 SYDVKM. With 5 bases clipped from V and 7 bases from J, the junction kept 14 bases outside the gene matches. The CDR3 covers 15 residues. CDR3 in DNA: TGTGCCAGCAGTGCCCCTAAGGGAGGGCGGTATGAGCAGTACTTC. Translated: CASSAPKGGRYEQYF.

This clonotype was counted many times. Here the CDR3 reads CASSDERESDTQYF. As DNA, the CDR3 is TGTGCCAGCAGTGACGAACGGGAATCAGATACGCAGTATTTT. V usage is TRBV6-4 and J usage is TRBJ2-3; perhaps TRBD2 as D (5 bases). The CDR3 totals 14 residues. The germline V and J ends were trimmed by 2 bases and 4 bases, with 10 bases remaining between them. CDR1 is MRHNA and CDR2 is SNTAGT in the germline V gene.

This sequence joins TRBV29-1 and TRBJ1-1, with unresolved D. V shed 4 bases and J shed 7 bases, with 7 bases lying between them. The CDR3 is made up of 10 amino acids. Looked up from germline, CDR1 is SQVTM and CDR2 is ANQGSEA. The CDR3 sequence: CSVAVSEAFF. DNA for the CDR3: TGCAGCGTTGCTGTTAGTGAAGCTTTCTTT. Complete variable domain (other parts from reference TRBV29-1 and TRBJ1-1): SAVISQKPSRDICQRGTSLTIQCQVDSQVTMMFWYRQQPGQSLTLIATANQGSEATYESGFVIDKFPISRPNLTFSTLTVSNMSPEDSSIYLCSVAVSEAFFGQGTRLTVV.

This clonotype was seen repeatedly, ten times or more. The genes are TRBV11-1 and TRBJ1-2; 10 nucleotides line up with TRBD1. Germline CDR1 SGHAT, CDR2 FQDESV (reference sequence). V lost 5 bases to trimming and J lost 8 bases; unmatched junction nucleotides: 14. This CDR3 region has 16 residues. The CDR3 DNA reads as TGTGCCAGCAGCCCGAGGACAGGGGGGATCTCTGGAGGCTACACCTTC. Protein product: CASSPRTGGISGGYTF.

This clonotype was counted at least ten times. The J gene is TRBJ2-2, the V gene TRBV12-3 or TRBV12-4; 9 bases match TRBD1. Germline trimming cut 5 bases from V and 1 base from J; bases unmatched to any gene: 11. The CDR3 contains 18 residues. CDR3 DNA: TGTGCCAGCAGTCTCGGGCATCCGGGACAGGGGAACACCGGGGAGCTGTTTTTT. It encodes CASSLGHPGQGNTGELFF.

This clonotype was recorded many times. The gene calls are TRBV29-1 and TRBJ1-4; 9 bases align to TRBD1. V shed 6 bases, J shed 8 bases, and the junction held 7 bases outside the gene matches. The germline gives CDR1 SQVTM, CDR2 ANQGSEA. The CDR3 runs 13 residues. CDR3 region: CSVGQGGGEKLFF. The DNA for the CDR3 is TGCAGCGTGGGACAGGGAGGGGGCGAAAAACTGTTTTTT.

The chain links TRBV12-3 or TRBV12-4 to TRBJ1-2; TRBD1 might be the D (6 bases). This CDR3 contains 16 residues. Trimming pared 6 bases from V and 4 bases from J, leaving 21 bases between. CDR3 nucleotide sequence: TGTGCCAGCAGCCAAATCAACAGGGTAGAGAGCTATGGCTACACCTTC. Its protein is CASSQINRVESYGYTF.

There are many counts of this clonotype. The chain couples TRBV5-6 to TRBJ2-7, with D hard to call. In germline, CDR1 is SGHDT, CDR2 YYEEEE. The CDR3 has 12 amino acids. The V end was cut by 2 bases, the J end by 1 base, with 4 bases between. The CDR3 DNA sequence: TGTGCCAGCAGCTTTGAATCCTACGAGCAGTACTTC. This encodes CASSFESYEQYF.